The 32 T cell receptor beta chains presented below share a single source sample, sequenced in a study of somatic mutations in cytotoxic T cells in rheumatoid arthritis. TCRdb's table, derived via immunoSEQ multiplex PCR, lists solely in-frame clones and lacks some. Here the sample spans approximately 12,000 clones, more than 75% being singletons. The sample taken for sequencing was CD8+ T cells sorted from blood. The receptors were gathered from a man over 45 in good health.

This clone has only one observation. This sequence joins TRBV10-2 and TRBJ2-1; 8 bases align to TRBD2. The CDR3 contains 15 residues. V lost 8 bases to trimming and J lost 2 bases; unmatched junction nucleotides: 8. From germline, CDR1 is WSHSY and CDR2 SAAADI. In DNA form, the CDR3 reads TGCGCCAGCGGACTCCCGGGGGGGACCTACAATGAGCAGTTCTTC. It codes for CASGLPGGTYNEQFF.

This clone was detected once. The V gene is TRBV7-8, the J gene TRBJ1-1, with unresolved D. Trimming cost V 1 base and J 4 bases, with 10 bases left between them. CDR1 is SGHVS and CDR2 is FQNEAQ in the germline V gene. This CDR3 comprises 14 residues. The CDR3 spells CASSLGELRTEAFF. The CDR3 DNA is TGTGCCAGCAGCTTAGGGGAGCTACGCACTGAAGCTTTCTTT.

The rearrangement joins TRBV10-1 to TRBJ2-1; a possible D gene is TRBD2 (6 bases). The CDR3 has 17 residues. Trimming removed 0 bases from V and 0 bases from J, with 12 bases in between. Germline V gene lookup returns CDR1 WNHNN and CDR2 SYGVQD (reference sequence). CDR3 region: CASSESIAGSSYNEQFF. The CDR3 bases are TGCGCCAGCAGTGAGTCTATCGCGGGGAGCTCCTACAATGAGCAGTTCTTC.

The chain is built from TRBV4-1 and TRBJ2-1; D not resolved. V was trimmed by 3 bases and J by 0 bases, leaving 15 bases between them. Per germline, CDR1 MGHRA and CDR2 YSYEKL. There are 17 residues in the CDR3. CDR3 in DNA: TGCGCCAGCAGCCATAAGGACGGATCGAGCTCCTACAATGAGCAGTTCTTC. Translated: CASSHKDGSSSYNEQFF.

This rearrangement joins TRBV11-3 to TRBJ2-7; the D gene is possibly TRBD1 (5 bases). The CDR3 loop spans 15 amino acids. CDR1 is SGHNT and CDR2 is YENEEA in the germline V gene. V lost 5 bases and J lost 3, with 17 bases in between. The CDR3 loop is CASSPDRQMNYEQYF. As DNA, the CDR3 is TGTGCCAGCAGCCCAGACCGACAGATGAACTACGAGCAGTACTTC.

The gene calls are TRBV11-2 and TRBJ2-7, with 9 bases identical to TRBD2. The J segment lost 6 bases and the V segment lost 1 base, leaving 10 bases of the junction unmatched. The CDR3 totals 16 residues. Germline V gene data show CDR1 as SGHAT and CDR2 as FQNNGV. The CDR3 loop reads CASSLGRAGGPREQYF. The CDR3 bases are TGTGCCAGCAGCTTAGGGAGGGCGGGAGGGCCACGCGAGCAGTACTTC.

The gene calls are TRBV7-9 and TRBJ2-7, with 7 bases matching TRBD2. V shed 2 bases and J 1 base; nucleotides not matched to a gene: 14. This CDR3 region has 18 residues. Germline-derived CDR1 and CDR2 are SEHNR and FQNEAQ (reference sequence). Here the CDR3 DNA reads TGTGCCAGCAGCTTAATTTCCTCGCAGGGACTATATTCCTACGAGCAGTACTTC. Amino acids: CASSLISSQGLYSYEQYF.

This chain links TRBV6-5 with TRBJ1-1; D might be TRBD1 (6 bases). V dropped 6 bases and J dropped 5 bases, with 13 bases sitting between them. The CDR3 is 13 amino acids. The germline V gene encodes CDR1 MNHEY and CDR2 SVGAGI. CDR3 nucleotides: TGTGCCAGCAGGTCGACAGGCCTTACTGAAGCTTTCTTT. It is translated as CASRSTGLTEAFF.

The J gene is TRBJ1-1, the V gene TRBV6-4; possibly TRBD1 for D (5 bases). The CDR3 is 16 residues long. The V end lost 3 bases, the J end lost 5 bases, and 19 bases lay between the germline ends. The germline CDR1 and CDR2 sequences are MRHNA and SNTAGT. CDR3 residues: CASSEGGVGMRTEAFF. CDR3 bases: TGTGCCAGCAGTGAGGGGGGGGTAGGAATGAGAACTGAAGCTTTCTTT.

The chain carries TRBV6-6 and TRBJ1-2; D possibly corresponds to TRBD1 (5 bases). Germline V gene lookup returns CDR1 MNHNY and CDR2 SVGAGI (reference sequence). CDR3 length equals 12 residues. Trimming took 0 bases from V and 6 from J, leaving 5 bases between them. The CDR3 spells CASSYSRDGYTF. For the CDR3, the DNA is TGTGCCAGCAGTTACTCCAGGGATGGCTACACCTTC.

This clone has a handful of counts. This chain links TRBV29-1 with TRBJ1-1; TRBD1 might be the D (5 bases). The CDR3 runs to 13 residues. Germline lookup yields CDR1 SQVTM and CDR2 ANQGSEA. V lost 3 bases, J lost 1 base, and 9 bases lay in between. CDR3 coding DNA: TGCAGCGTTGACAGGGTTTGGAACACTGAAGCTTTCTTT. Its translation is CSVDRVWNTEAFF.

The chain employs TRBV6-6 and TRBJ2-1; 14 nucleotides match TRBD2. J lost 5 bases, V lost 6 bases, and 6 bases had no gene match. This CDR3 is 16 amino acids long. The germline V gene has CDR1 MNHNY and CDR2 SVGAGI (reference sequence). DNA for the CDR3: TGTGCCAGCAGGGGGGGACTAGCGGGGGAGAACAATGAGCAGTTCTTC. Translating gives CASRGGLAGENNEQFF.

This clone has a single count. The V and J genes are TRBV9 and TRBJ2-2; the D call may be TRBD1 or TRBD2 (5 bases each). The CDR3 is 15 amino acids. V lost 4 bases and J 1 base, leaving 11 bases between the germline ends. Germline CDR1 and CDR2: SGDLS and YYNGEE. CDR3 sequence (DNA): TGTGCCAGCAGCCGAGGGACCCTGAACACCGGGGAGCTGTTTTTT. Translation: CASSRGTLNTGELFF.

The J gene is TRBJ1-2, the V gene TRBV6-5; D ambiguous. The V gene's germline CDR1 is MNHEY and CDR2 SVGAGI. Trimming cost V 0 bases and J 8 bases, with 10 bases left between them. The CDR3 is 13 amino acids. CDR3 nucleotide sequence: TGTGCCAGCAGTTACTCGGAGACCAAGGGCTACACCTTC. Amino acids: CASSYSETKGYTF.

CDR3 loop: CASSFSVNTGELFF. DNA of the CDR3: TGCGCCAGCAGCTTCTCCGTGAACACCGGGGAGCTGTTTTTT. This chain links TRBV5-1 with TRBJ2-2; D is uncertain. CDR3 length: 14 residues. In germline, CDR1 is SGHRS, CDR2 YFSETQ. Trimming shortened V by 2 bases and J by 1 base, and 6 bases separated the two germline ends.

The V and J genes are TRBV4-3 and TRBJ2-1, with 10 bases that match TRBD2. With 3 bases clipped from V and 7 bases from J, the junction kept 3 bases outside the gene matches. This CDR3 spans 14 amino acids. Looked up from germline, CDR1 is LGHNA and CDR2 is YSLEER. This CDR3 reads CASSHRTSGNEQFF. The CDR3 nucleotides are TGCGCCAGCAGCCACCGGACTAGCGGAAATGAGCAGTTCTTC.

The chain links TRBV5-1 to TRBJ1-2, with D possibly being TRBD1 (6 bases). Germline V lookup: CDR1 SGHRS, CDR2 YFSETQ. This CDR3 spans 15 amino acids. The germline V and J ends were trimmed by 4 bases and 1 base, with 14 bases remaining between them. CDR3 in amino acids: CASSPWTDFNYGYTF. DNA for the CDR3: TGCGCCAGCAGCCCCTGGACAGATTTTAACTATGGCTACACCTTC.

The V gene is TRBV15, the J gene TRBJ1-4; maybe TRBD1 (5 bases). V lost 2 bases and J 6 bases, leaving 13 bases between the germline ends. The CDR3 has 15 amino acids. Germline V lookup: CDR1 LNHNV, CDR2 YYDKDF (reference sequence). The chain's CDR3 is CATSRHQGEYEKLFF. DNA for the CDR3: TGTGCCACCAGCAGACATCAGGGAGAGTATGAAAAACTGTTTTTT.

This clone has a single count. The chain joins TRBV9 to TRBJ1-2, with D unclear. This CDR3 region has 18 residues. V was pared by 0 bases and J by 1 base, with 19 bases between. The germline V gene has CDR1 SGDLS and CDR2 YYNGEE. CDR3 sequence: CASSVARRESGDNYGYTF. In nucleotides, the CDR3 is TGTGCCAGCAGCGTAGCTAGGAGAGAGTCAGGTGATAACTATGGCTACACCTTC. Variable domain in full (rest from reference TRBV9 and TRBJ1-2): DSGVTQTPKHLITATGQRVTLRCSPRSGDLSVYWYQQSLDQGLQFLIQYYNGEERAKGNILERFSAQQFPDLHSELNLSSLELGDSALYFCASSVARRESGDNYGYTFGSGTRLTVV.

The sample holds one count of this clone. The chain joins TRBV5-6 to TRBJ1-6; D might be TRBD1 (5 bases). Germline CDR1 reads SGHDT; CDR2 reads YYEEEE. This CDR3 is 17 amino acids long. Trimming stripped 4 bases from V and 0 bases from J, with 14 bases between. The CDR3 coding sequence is TGTGCCAGCAGCGTAAGGGACGGCAGCTCCTATAATTCACCCCTCCACTTT. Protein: CASSVRDGSSYNSPLHF.

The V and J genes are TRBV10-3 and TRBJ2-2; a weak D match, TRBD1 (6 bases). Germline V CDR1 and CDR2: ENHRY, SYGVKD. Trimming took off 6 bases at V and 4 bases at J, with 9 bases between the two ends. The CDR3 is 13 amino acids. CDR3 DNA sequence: TGTGCCATCAGGGACAGCACCACCGGGGAGCTGTTTTTT. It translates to CAIRDSTTGELFF.

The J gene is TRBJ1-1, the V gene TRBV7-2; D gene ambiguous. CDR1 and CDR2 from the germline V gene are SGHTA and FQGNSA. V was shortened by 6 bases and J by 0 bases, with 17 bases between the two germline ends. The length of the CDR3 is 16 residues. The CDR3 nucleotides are TGTGCCAGCAGTCGAGGGCGCGTTGACATGAACACTGAAGCTTTCTTT. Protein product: CASSRGRVDMNTEAFF.

The CDR3 DNA reads as TGTGCCAGTAGTATAAATTTCGGGACAGGCTATGGCTACACCTTC. This codes for CASSINFGTGYGYTF. V usage is TRBV19 and J usage is TRBJ1-2, with 8 positions matching TRBD1. The CDR3 length is 15 residues. The V gene end was trimmed by 2 bases and the J gene end by 4 bases; junction bases not matched to a gene: 6. Germline loops: CDR1 LNHDA, CDR2 SQIVND (reference sequence).

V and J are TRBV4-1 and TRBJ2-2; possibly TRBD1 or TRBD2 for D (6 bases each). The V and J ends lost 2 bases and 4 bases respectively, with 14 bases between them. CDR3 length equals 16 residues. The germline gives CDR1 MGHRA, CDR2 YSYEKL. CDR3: CASSQRSGDSTGELFF. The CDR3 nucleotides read TGCGCCAGCAGCCAAAGATCAGGGGACTCCACCGGGGAGCTGTTTTTT.

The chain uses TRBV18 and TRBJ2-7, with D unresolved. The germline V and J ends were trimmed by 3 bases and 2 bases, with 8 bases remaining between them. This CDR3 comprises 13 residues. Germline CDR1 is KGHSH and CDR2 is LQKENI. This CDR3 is CASSPPQTYEQYF. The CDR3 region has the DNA TGTGCCAGCTCACCCCCCCAAACCTACGAGCAGTACTTC.

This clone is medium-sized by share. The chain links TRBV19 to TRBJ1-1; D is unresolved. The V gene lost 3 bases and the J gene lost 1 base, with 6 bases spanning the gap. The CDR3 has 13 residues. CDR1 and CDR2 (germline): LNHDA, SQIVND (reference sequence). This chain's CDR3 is CASSIWGNTEAFF. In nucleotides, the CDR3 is TGTGCCAGTAGTATTTGGGGGAACACTGAAGCTTTCTTT.

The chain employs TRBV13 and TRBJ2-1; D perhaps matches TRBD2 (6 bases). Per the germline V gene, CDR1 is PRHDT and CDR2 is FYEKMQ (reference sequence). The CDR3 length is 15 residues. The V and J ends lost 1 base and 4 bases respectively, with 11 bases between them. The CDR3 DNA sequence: TGTGCCAGCAGCTTAGCCGGGGGTCTATACAATGAGCAGTTCTTC. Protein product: CASSLAGGLYNEQFF.

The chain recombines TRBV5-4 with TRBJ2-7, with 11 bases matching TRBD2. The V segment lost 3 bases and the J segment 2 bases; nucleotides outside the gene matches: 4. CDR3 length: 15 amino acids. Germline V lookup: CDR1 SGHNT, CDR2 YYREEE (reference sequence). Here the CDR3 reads CASSYLAGGPYEQYF. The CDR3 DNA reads TGTGCCAGCAGCTACTTAGCGGGAGGGCCCTACGAGCAGTACTTC.

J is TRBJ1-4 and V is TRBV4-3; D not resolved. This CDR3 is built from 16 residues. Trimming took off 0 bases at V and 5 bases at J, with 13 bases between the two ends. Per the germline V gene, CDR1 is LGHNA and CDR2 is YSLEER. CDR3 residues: CASSQERAGLNEKLFF. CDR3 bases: TGCGCCAGCAGCCAAGAGAGGGCGGGTCTGAATGAAAAACTGTTTTTT.

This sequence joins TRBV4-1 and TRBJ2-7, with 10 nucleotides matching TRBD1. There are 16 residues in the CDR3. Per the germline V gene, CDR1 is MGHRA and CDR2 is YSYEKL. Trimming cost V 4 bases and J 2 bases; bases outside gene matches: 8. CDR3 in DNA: TGCGCCAGCAGCCTCCTGGACAGGGGGTCGGCCTACGAGCAGTACTTC. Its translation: CASSLLDRGSAYEQYF.

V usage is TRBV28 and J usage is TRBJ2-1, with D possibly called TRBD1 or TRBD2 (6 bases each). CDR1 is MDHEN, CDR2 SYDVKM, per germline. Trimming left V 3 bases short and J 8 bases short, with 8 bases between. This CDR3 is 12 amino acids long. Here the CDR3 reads CASSFRGDEQFF. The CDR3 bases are TGTGCCAGCAGTTTTAGGGGGGATGAGCAGTTCTTC.

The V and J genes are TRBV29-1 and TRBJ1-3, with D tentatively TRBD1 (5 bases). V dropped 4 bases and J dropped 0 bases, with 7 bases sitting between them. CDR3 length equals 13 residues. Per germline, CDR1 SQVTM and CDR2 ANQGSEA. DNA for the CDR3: TGCAGCGTTGTGGGGGGCTCTGGAAACACCATATATTTT. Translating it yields CSVVGGSGNTIYF.